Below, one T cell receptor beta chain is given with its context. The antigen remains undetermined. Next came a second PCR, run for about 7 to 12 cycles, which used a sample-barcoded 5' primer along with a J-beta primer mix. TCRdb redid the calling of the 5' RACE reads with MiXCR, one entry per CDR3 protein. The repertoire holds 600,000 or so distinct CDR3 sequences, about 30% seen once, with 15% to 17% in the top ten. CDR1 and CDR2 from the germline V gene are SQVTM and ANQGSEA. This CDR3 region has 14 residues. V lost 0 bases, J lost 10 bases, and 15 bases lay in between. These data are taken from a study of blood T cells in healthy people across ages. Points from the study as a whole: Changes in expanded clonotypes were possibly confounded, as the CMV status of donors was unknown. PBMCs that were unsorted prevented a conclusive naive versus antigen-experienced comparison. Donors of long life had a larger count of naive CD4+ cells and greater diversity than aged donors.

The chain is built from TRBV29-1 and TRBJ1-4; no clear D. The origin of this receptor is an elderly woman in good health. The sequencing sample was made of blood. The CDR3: CSVEETAIQRKLFF. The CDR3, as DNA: TGCAGCGTTGAAGAAACAGCCATACAAAGAAAACTGTTTTTT.